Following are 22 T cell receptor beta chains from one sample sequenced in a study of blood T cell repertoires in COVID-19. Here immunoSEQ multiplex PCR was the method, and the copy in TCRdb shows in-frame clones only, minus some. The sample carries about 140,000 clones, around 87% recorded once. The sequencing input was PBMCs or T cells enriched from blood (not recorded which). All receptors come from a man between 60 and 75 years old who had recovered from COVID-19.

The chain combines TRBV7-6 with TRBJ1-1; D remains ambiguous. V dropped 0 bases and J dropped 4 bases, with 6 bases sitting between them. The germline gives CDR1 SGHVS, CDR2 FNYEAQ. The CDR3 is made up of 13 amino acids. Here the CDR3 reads CASSLALSTEAFF. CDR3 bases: TGTGCCAGCAGCTTAGCACTGAGCACTGAAGCTTTCTTT.

CDR3 in amino acids: CASSLGNRGQGIETQYF. For the CDR3, the DNA is TGTGCCAGCAGCTTGGGCAACCGCGGACAGGGCATTGAGACCCAGTACTTC. This chain uses TRBV5-4 with TRBJ2-5; 8 bases agree with TRBD1. Germline lookup yields CDR1 SGHNT and CDR2 YYREEE (reference sequence). Germline trimming cut 0 bases from V and 5 bases from J; bases unmatched to any gene: 12. The CDR3 spans 17 residues.

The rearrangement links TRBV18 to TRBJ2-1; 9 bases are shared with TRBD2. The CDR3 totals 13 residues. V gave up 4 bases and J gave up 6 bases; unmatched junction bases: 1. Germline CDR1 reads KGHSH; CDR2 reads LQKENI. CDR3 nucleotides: TGTGCCAGCTCACAACTAGCGGGCAATGAGCAGTTCTTC. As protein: CASSQLAGNEQFF.

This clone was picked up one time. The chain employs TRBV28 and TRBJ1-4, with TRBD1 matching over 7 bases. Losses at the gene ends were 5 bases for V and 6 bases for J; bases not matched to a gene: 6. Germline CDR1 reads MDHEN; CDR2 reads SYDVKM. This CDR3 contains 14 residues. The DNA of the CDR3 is TGTGCCAGCAGTCGCGCAGGGGGAGATGAAAAACTGTTTTTT. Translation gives CASSRAGGDEKLFF.

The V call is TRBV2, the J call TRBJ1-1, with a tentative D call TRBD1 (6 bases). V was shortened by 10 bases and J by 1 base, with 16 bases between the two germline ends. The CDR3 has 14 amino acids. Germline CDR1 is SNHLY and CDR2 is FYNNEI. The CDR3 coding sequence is TGTGCCATCCCGGGACAACCATCGAACACTGAAGCTTTCTTT. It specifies CAIPGQPSNTEAFF. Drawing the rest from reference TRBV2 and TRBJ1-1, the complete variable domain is EPEVTQTPSHQVTQMGQEVILRCVPISNHLYFYWYRQILGQKVEFLVSFYNNEISEKSEIFDDQFSVERPDGSNFTLKIRSTKLEDSAMYFCAIPGQPSNTEAFFGQGTRLTVV.

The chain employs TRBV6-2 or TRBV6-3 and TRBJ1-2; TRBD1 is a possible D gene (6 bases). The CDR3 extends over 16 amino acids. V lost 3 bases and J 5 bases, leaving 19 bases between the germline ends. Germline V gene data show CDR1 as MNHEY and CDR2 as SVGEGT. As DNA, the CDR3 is TGTGCCAGCAGTTATCCGGGACACCTGAGAACTTATGGCTACACCTTC. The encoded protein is CASSYPGHLRTYGYTF.

CDR3 nucleotide sequence: TGTGCCAGCACCGCGACAGGGTTCGGAAACACCATATATTTT. As protein: CASTATGFGNTIYF. V and J are TRBV28 and TRBJ1-3; 7 bases are a match to TRBD1. The length of the CDR3 is 14 residues. Germline CDR1 reads MDHEN; CDR2 reads SYDVKM. V dropped 7 bases and J dropped 4; count of bases not matched to a gene: 7.

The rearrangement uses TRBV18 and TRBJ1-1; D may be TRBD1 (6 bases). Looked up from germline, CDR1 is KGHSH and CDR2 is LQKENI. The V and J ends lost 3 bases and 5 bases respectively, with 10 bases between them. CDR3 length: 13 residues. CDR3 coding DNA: TGTGCCAGCTCACCGAAGGGGGTTACTGAAGCTTTCTTT. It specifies CASSPKGVTEAFF.

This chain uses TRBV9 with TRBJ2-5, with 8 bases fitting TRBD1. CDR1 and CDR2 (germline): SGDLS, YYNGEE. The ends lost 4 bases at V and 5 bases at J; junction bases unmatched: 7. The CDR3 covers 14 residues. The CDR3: CASSPTDRGETQYF. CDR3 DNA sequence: TGTGCCAGCAGCCCTACTGACAGGGGTGAGACCCAGTACTTC.

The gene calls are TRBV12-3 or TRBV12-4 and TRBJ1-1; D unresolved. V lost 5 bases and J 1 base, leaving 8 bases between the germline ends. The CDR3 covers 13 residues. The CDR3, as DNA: TGTGCCAGCAGTGTAAGCCGGAACACTGAAGCTTTCTTT. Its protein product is CASSVSRNTEAFF.

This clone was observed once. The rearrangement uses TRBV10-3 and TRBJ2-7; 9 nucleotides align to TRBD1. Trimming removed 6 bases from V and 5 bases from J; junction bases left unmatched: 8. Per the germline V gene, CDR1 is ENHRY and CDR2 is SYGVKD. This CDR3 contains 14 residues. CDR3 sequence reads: CAIRPGQGFDEQYF. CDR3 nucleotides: TGTGCCATCAGACCGGGACAGGGTTTTGACGAGCAGTACTTC.

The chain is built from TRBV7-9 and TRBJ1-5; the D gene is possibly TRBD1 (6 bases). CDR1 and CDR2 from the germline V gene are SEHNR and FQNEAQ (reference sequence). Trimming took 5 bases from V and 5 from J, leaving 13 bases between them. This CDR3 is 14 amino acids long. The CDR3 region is CASSVGTQDQPQHF. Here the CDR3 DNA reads TGTGCCAGCAGCGTCGGGACACAGGATCAGCCCCAGCATTTT.

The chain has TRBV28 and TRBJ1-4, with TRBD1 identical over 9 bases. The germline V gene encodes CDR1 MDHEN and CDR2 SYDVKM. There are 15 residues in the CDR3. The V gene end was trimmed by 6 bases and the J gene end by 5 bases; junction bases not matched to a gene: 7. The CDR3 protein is CASSQTGGPNEKLFF. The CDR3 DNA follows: TGTGCCAGCAGCCAGACAGGGGGACCAAATGAAAAACTGTTTTTT.

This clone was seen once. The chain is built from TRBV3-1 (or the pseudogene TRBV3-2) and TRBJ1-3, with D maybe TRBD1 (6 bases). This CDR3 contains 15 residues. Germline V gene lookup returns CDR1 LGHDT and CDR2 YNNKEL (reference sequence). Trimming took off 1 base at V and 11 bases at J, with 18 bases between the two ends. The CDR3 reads CASSQGRGGYGPIYF. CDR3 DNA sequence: TGTGCCAGCAGCCAAGGAAGAGGGGGTTACGGGCCCATATATTTT.

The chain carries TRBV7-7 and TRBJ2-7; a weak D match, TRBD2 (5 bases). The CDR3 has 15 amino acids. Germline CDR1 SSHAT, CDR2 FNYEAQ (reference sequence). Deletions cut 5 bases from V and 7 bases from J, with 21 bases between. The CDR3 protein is CASSPSAAFSGEQYF. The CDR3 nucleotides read TGTGCCAGCAGCCCCTCAGCGGCCTTTTCGGGAGAGCAGTACTTC. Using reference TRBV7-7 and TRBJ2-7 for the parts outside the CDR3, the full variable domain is GAGVSQSPRYKVTKRGQDVTLRCDPISSHATLYWYQQALGQGPEFLTYFNYEAQPDKSGLPSDRFSAERPEGSISTLTIQRTEQRDSAMYRCASSPSAAFSGEQYFGPGTRLTVT.

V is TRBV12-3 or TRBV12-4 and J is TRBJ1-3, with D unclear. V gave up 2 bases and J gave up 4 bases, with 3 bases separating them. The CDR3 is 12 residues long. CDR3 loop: CASSLQGNTIYF. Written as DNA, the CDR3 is TGTGCCAGCAGTTTACAGGGAAACACCATATATTTT.

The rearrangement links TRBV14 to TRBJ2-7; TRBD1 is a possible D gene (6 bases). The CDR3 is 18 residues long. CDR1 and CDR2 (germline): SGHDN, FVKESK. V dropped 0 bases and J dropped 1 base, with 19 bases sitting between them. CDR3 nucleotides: TGTGCCAGCAGCCAAGATTTAGGACACAGGGATCGGTCCTACGAGCAGTACTTC. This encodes CASSQDLGHRDRSYEQYF.

The CDR3 DNA is TGTGCCAGCAGCTTGGCGGGACAGGGGGTGGATACGCAGTATTTT. Residues: CASSLAGQGVDTQYF. The gene calls are TRBV5-5 and TRBJ2-3; 11 bases map to TRBD1. The CDR3 extends over 15 amino acids. CDR1 and CDR2 (germline): SGHKS, YYEKEE (reference sequence). The V gene end was trimmed by 0 bases and the J gene end by 6 bases; junction bases not matched to a gene: 3.

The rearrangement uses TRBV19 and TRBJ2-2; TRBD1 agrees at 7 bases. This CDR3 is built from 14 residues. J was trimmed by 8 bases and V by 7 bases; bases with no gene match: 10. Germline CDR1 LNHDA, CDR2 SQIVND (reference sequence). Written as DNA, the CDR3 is TGTGCCAGTATCGTTACAGGGGAAAAGGGGGAGCTGTTTTTT. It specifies CASIVTGEKGELFF.

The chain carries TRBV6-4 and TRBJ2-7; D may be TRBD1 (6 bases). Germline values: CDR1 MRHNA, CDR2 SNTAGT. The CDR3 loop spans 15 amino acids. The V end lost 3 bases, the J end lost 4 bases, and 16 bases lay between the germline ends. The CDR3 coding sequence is TGTGCCAGCAGTGAAGGGCCAGGGGCGCTTTACGAGCAGTACTTC. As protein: CASSEGPGALYEQYF.

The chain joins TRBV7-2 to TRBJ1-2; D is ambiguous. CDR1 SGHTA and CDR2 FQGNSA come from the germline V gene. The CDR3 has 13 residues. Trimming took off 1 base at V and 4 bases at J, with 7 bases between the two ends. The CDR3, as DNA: TGTGCCAGCAGCTTAGGGGCAGGCTATGGCTACACCTTC. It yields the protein CASSLGAGYGYTF.

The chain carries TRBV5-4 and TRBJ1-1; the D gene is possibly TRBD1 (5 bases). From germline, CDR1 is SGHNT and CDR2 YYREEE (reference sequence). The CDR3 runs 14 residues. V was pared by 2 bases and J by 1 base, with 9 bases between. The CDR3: CASSLQAPNTEAFF. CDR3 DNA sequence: TGTGCCAGCAGCTTACAGGCCCCGAACACTGAAGCTTTCTTT.